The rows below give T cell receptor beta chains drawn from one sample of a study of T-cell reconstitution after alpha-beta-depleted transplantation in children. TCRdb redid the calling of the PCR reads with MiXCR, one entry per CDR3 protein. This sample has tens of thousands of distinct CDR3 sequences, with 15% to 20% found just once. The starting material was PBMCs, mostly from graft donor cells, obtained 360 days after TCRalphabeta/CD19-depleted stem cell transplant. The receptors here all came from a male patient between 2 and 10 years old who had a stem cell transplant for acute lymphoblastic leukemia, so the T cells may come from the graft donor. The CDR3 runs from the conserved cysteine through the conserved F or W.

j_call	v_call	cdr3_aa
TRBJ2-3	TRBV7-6	CASSLAARDTQYF
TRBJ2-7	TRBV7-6	CASSPLRGWVYEQYF
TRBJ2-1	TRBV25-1	CASGPKQTSAYYNEQFF
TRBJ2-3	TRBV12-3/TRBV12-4	CASSRDIRLDTQYF
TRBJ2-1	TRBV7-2	CASSLAFGGNEQFF
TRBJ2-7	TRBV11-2	CASSLDWVGVISYEQYF
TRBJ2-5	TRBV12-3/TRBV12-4	CASNPLTSGRSQETQYF
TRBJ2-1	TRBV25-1	CASSSRSSYNEQFF
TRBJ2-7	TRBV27	CASRPGQRGYEQYF
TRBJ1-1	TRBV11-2	CASSRDRGRAGEAFF
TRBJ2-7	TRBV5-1	CASSLPGQYTTRQYF
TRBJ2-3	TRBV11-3	CASSLRTGVIGTDTQYF
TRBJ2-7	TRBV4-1	CASSQVKGFYEQYF
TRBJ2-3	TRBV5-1	CASSLGQEVQYF
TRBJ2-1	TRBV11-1	CASSSRLAGGSGRDNEQFF
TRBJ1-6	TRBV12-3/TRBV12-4	CASSLSVSPIVDSPLHF
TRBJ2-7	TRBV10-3	CAISQDSYEQYF
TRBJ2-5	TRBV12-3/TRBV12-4	CASTPSGSFEETQYF
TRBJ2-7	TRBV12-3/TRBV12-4	CASSFRSELAGVEQYF
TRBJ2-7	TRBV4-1	CASSQGGLAGVYEQYF
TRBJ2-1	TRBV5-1	CASRAGHEQFF
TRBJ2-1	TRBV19	CASSITSGFYNEQFF
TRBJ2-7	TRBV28	CASSLTGTGRHEQYF
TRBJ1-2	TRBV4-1	CASSRNRQGARANYGYTF
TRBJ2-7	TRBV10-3	CATRSAGGDEQYF
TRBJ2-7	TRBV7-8	CASSSQTGVSYEQYF
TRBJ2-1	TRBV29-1	CSAVGWGSYNEQFF
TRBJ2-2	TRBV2	CASSEGQNTGELFF
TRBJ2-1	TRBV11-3	CASSPPEGLYNEQFF
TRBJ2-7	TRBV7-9	CASSLGLREQYF
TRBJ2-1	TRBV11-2	CASSLVPYQRGYNEQFF
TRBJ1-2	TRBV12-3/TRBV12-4	CASSLAPPGQGLYGYTF
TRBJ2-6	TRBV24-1	CATQGSGANVLTF
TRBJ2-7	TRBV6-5	CASSYSIGVSYEQYF
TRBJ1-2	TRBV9	CASSGRQGALGGYTF
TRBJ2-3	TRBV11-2	CASSIGLAGGVGDTQYF
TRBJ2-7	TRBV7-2	CASSLVVSGGLAYEQYF
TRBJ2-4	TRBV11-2	CASSYQGAPDIQYF
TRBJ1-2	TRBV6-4	CASSLTVNYGYTF
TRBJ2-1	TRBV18	CASSPRTGGHNEQFF
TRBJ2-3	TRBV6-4	CASSLAGGWNTQYF
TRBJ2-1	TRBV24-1	CATSDYRTSGDNEQFF
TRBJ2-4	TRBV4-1	CASSFRPNFDSKNIQYF